A selection of T cell receptor beta chains follows, all from one sample in a study of cytomegalovirus exposure and HLA in healthy donors. Only in-frame clones appear in the TCRdb table, and some are missing; sequencing was by immunoSEQ multiplex PCR. Among about 140,000 clones, approximately 79% were seen once, and the ten largest hold about 6.8%. The source material was PBMCs. The receptor source for this set is a middle-aged man in good health and CMV-seropositive. The CDR3 runs from the conserved cysteine through the conserved F or W. Fields, in order: J gene, V gene, clone size, CDR3 protein. Rows may omit the clone size; those that give it use once, few, many or a size class.

J: TRBJ1-6; V: TRBV7-3; size: .; CDR3: CASSLSGGNNSPLHF
J: TRBJ2-5; V: TRBV9; size: .; CDR3: CASSVTGVRQETQYF
J: TRBJ1-6; V: TRBV5-1; size: .; CDR3: CASSLGDRDRSPLHF
J: TRBJ2-7; V: TRBV7-8; size: .; CDR3: CASSSQGGTTYEQYF
J: TRBJ1-6; V: TRBV14; size: .; CDR3: CASSQALGGSSPLHF
J: TRBJ2-7; V: TRBV4-1; size: .; CDR3: CASSPGQGGLAGTYEQYF
J: TRBJ2-5; V: TRBV7-9; size: .; CDR3: CASSPQGLAGAQETQYF
J: TRBJ2-5; V: TRBV18; size: .; CDR3: CASSPGGQKETQYF
J: TRBJ2-5; V: TRBV5-5; size: .; CDR3: CASSPTGGETQYF
J: TRBJ1-2; V: TRBV27; size: .; CDR3: CASSRQGAFDGYTF
J: TRBJ2-1; V: TRBV10-3; size: .; CDR3: CAISVSDRVNEQFF
J: TRBJ2-7; V: TRBV18; size: .; CDR3: CASSLGQGEIYEQYF
J: TRBJ2-1; V: TRBV21-1; size: .; CDR3: CASTHLGQGLWNEQFF
J: TRBJ1-2; V: TRBV29-1; size: few; CDR3: CSVPGSRTYGYTF
J: TRBJ2-5; V: TRBV7-2; size: .; CDR3: CASSWTSGRSPETQYF
J: TRBJ1-2; V: TRBV9; size: few; CDR3: CASNSPMYGYTF
J: TRBJ2-6; V: TRBV7-6; size: .; CDR3: CASSQGGQVSGANVLTF
J: TRBJ2-7; V: TRBV19; size: .; CDR3: CASTPGTGISYEQYF
J: TRBJ2-5; V: TRBV5-1; size: once; CDR3: CASSPGTGRVETQYF
J: TRBJ1-5; V: TRBV19; size: .; CDR3: CASSIFGTAGAQPQHF
J: TRBJ2-7; V: TRBV6-5; size: .; CDR3: CASSYSQAGDEQYF
J: TRBJ2-7; V: TRBV9; size: .; CDR3: CASSPRTSALGRYEQYF
J: TRBJ1-2; V: TRBV29-1; size: few; CDR3: CSDDSTFYGYTF
J: TRBJ1-1; V: TRBV7-7; size: .; CDR3: CASSPAGTVEAFF
J: TRBJ2-5; V: TRBV6-5; size: .; CDR3: CASSRDRGRETQYF
J: TRBJ1-1; V: TRBV30; size: .; CDR3: CAWSGVGTEAFF